This TCR beta chain was identified during a study of blood T cell repertoires in COVID-19. Study background: PBMCs, B-cell-depleted T cells, or T cells were the source of the cDNA or gDNA that made up the material.

Generated by immunoSEQ multiplex PCR, the TCRdb table keeps only in-frame clones and is missing some. The sample has 150,000 to 200,000 clones, around 90% seen once; the top ten hold 6.5% to 8.5%. Germline lookup yields CDR1 SGHVS and CDR2 FQNEAQ. The CDR3 sequence is 13 residues long. Between the trimmed V and J ends, which lost 2 bases and 7 bases, there was a span of 11 bases. The clonotype originates from a man aged 35 to 55 with acute or convalescent COVID-19. The chain links TRBV7-8 to TRBJ2-5; D is perhaps TRBD2 (6 bases). What was sequenced was peripheral blood. The CDR3 sequence is CASSLSEGVTQYF. The CDR3 DNA is TGTGCCAGCAGCTTATCGGAGGGAGTGACCCAGTACTTC.